Listed here are 20 T cell receptor beta chains from one sample, sequenced in a study of cytomegalovirus exposure and HLA in healthy donors. Primers for the PCR totalled 60 Vbeta and 13 Jbeta. The repertoire was sequenced with immunoSEQ multiplex PCR; TCRdb's copy has only in-frame clones and lacks some. The sample yields about 150,000 clones, around two thirds seen once. Sequencing input: PBMCs. Receptor source: a woman in her late teens or twenties in good health and CMV-seronegative.

This clone was recorded a few times. The chain has TRBV29-1 and TRBJ2-1, with TRBD2 matching over 10 bases. Germline V lookup: CDR1 SQVTM, CDR2 ANQGSEA. The junction had 5 bases not matched to a gene; V was cut back by 6 bases and J by 3 bases. The CDR3 sequence is 14 residues long. The CDR3 DNA reads TGCAGCGTAATTAGGACTAGCGGCTACAATGAGCAGTTCTTC. Its protein is CSVIRTSGYNEQFF.

The chain links TRBV7-2 to TRBJ2-7; perhaps TRBD1 as D (6 bases). V shed 4 bases and J shed 3 bases, with 7 bases lying between them. Germline V gene data show CDR1 as SGHTA and CDR2 as FQGNSA. This CDR3 has 12 residues. CDR3 DNA sequence: TGTGCCAGCAGCTCACAGGGCTACGAGCAGTACTTC. Translating gives CASSSQGYEQYF.

The chain is built from TRBV2 and TRBJ2-3; 14 bases are shared with TRBD2. After removal of 2 bases from V and 3 bases from J, the junction contained 10 bases not matched to a gene. Germline lookup yields CDR1 SNHLY and CDR2 FYNNEI. This CDR3 is built from 19 residues. CDR3 region: CASSESWWGTSGRTDTQYF. The CDR3, as DNA: TGTGCCAGCAGTGAAAGTTGGTGGGGGACTAGCGGGAGAACAGATACGCAGTATTTT.

The chain carries TRBV7-9 and TRBJ2-6; D is unresolved. Germline-derived CDR1 and CDR2 are SEHNR and FQNEAQ (reference sequence). Trimming removed 1 base from V and 4 bases from J, with 14 bases in between. The CDR3 totals 17 residues. CDR3 coding DNA: TGTGCCAGCAGCTTAGATTACCAGCGTCGAGGGGCCAACGTCCTGACTTTC. Protein product: CASSLDYQRRGANVLTF.

A single count supports this clone. The chain combines TRBV7-9 with TRBJ2-2; no clear D gene. In germline, CDR1 is SEHNR, CDR2 FQNEAQ (reference sequence). V dropped 3 bases and J dropped 7 bases, with 6 bases sitting between them. The CDR3 runs 12 residues. The CDR3 region has the DNA TGTGCCAGCAGCTTCAGTGGCGGGGAGCTGTTTTTT. This translates into CASSFSGGELFF.

The chain recombines TRBV19 with TRBJ1-2; 9 bases agree with TRBD1. Germline assignment: CDR1 LNHDA and CDR2 SQIVND (reference sequence). Unmatched junction bases numbered 6, after V lost 4 bases and J lost 3 bases. The CDR3 consists of 15 residues. CDR3 nucleotide sequence: TGTGCCAGTAGTAGCGGACAGGGGCCTTACTATGGCTACACCTTC. Translation: CASSSGQGPYYGYTF.

This clone was observed once. The rearrangement joins TRBV10-3 to TRBJ1-2; TRBD1 matches at 9 bases. V lost 3 bases to trimming and J lost 8 bases; unmatched junction nucleotides: 4. The CDR3 spans 13 residues. CDR1 and CDR2 from the germline V gene are ENHRY and SYGVKD. CDR3 DNA: TGTGCCATCAGTGATCAGACAGGGGGAGGCTACACCTTC. This codes for CAISDQTGGGYTF.

The chain employs TRBV11-2 and TRBJ2-5; D may be TRBD2 (6 bases). The CDR3 is 12 residues long. The V end was cut by 3 bases, the J end by 5 bases, with 7 bases between. CDR1 SGHAT and CDR2 FQNNGV come from the germline V gene. The CDR3 DNA is TGTGCCAGCAGCTTGGAGGGGGAGACCCAGTACTTC. It yields the protein CASSLEGETQYF.

The chain couples TRBV5-1 to TRBJ1-6; TRBD1 agrees at 9 bases. Germline CDR1 and CDR2: SGHRS and YFSETQ. V gave up 5 bases and J gave up 7 bases; unmatched junction bases: 10. The CDR3 length is 16 residues. CDR3 nucleotide sequence: TGCGCCAGCAGTTCGATGGACAGGGGCAAGAATTCACCCCTCCACTTT. This translates into CASSSMDRGKNSPLHF. The complete variable domain, with remaining parts taken from reference TRBV5-1 and TRBJ1-6, reads KAGVTQTPRYLIKTRGQQVTLSCSPISGHRSVSWYQQTPGQGLQFLFEYFSETQRNKGNFPGRFSGRQFSNSRSEMNVSTLELGDSALYLCASSSMDRGKNSPLHFGNGTRLTVT.

In nucleotides, the CDR3 is TGTGCCAGCAGCCAAGAGAGCGGGGGAGCATACGAGCAGTACTTC. It translates to CASSQESGGAYEQYF. The V call is TRBV4-2, the J call TRBJ2-7, with TRBD2 identical over 8 bases. The CDR3 consists of 15 residues. Germline V gene sequence: CDR1 LGHNA, CDR2 YNFKEQ. V lost 0 bases, J lost 4 bases, and 5 bases stayed unmatched.

The chain uses TRBV29-1 and TRBJ2-1; 9 positions agree with TRBD1. The CDR3 runs to 12 residues. The junction had 8 bases not matched to a gene; V was cut back by 8 bases and J by 9 bases. Germline CDR1 SQVTM, CDR2 ANQGSEA. Written as DNA, the CDR3 is TGCAGCTTGTACAGGGGGCATGGTGAGCAGTTCTTC. Residues: CSLYRGHGEQFF.

The rearrangement links TRBV5-5 to TRBJ2-1; D unclear. Germline CDR1 is SGHKS and CDR2 is YYEKEE (reference sequence). The CDR3 loop spans 12 amino acids. V was shortened by 2 bases and J by 8 bases, with 8 bases between the two germline ends. This chain's CDR3 is CASSFALDEQFF. The CDR3 bases are TGTGCCAGCAGCTTCGCGCTTGATGAGCAGTTCTTC.

The chain uses TRBV5-5 and TRBJ1-1; the D is unclear. From germline, CDR1 is SGHKS and CDR2 YYEKEE (reference sequence). Trimming stripped 7 bases from V and 8 bases from J, with 15 bases between. This CDR3 region has 12 residues. DNA of the CDR3: TGTGCCAGCCTACTTATCGGGTACGAAGCTTTCTTT. This sequence encodes CASLLIGYEAFF.

The chain is built from TRBV5-5 and TRBJ1-2; D not certain. The germline gives CDR1 SGHKS, CDR2 YYEKEE (reference sequence). V was trimmed by 0 bases and J by 6 bases, leaving 12 bases between them. CDR3 length equals 14 residues. In DNA form, the CDR3 reads TGTGCCAGCAGCTTGGGACTTGTATTTGATGGCTACACCTTC. Protein product: CASSLGLVFDGYTF.

The chain links TRBV5-6 to TRBJ1-6; no clear D. CDR1 and CDR2 from the germline V gene are SGHDT and YYEEEE. The CDR3 runs 16 residues. Trimming shortened V by 0 bases and J by 0 bases, and 7 bases separated the two germline ends. The chain's CDR3 is CASSLGSNSYNSPLHF. As DNA, the CDR3 is TGTGCCAGCAGCTTGGGTAGCAACTCCTATAATTCACCCCTCCACTTT.

There are a few counts of this clone. The rearrangement uses TRBV7-3 and TRBJ2-3; D uncertain. The CDR3 length is 14 residues. Looked up from germline, CDR1 is SGHTA and CDR2 is FQGTGA. The germline V and J ends were trimmed by 1 base and 2 bases, with 7 bases remaining between them. The DNA for the CDR3 is TGTGCCAGCAGCTTAAACCCACTCACAGATACGCAGTATTTT. This translates into CASSLNPLTDTQYF.

The chain carries TRBV27 and TRBJ2-7; D is perhaps TRBD1 (5 bases). Germline loops: CDR1 MNHEY, CDR2 SMNVEV (reference sequence). CDR3 length equals 12 residues. V was pared by 6 bases and J by 0 bases, with 6 bases between. The CDR3 region has the DNA TGTGCCAGCAGGGGGCTCTCCTACGAGCAGTACTTC. Translating it yields CASRGLSYEQYF.

The chain employs TRBV13 and TRBJ2-1; D gene ambiguous. Germline V gives CDR1 PRHDT, CDR2 FYEKMQ (reference sequence). V was pared by 1 base and J by 7 bases, with 17 bases between. There are 16 residues in the CDR3. The CDR3 region has the DNA TGTGCCAGCAGCTTAGTAAGAGACTCTACGGGTAATGAGCAGTTCTTC. Amino acids: CASSLVRDSTGNEQFF.

The chain has TRBV11-2 and TRBJ1-1; D is unresolved. The CDR3 spans 12 residues. Germline CDR1 and CDR2: SGHAT and FQNNGV. V was pared by 5 bases and J by 14 bases, with 18 bases between. In DNA form, the CDR3 reads TGTGCCAGCAGCCTACCTACGGAGCGGACGTTCTTT. Protein: CASSLPTERTFF.

The chain recombines TRBV6-5 with TRBJ1-2; 7 bases line up with TRBD1. The junction had 10 bases not matched to a gene; V was cut back by 0 bases and J by 6 bases. The CDR3 extends over 16 amino acids. CDR1 and CDR2 (germline): MNHEY, SVGAGI. The CDR3 is CASSYSRQGSYDGYTF. CDR3 sequence (DNA): TGTGCCAGCAGTTACTCGAGACAGGGCTCATACGATGGCTACACCTTC.